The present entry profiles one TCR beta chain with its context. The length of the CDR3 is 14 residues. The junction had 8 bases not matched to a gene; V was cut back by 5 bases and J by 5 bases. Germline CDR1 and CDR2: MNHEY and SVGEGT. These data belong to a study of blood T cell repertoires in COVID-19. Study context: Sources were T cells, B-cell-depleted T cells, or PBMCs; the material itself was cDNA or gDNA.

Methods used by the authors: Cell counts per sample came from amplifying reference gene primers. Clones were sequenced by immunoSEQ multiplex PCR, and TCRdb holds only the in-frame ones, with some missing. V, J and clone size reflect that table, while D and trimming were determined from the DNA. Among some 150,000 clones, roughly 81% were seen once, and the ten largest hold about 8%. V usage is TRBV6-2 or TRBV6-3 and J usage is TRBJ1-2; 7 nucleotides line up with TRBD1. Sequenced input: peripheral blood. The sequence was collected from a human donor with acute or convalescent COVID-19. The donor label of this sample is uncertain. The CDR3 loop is CASSPRDRVYGYTF. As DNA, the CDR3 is TGTGCCAGCAGTCCCCGGGACAGAGTGTATGGCTACACCTTC.